This is a list of T cell receptor beta chains from one sample in a study of identical twins. MiXCR, run by TCRdb on the 5' RACE reads, gives a single entry per CDR3 protein. The sample has under 900,000 distinct CDR3 sequences; approximately 13% are singletons. These sequences were also reported in another study, on yellow fever vaccine responses in identical twins.

Sequencing was done on a sample of PBMCs. These receptors came from a woman in her late teens or twenties in good health. CDR3s include the opening cysteine and the closing phenylalanine or tryptophan. A D gene is named only where the DNA matches it firmly. Expanded clones are given a class, and other clones once, few, many or no size at all.

v_call	d_call	j_call	clone_size	cdr3_aa	cdr3_nt
TRBV7-9	TRBD1	TRBJ1-4	many	CASSRQGLGEKLFF	TGTGCCAGCAGCCGACAGGGTTTGGGAGAAAAACTGTTTTTT
TRBV20-1	NA	TRBJ2-5	NA	CSARDRRGLEETQYF	TGCAGTGCTAGAGATCGAAGGGGGTTGGAAGAGACCCAGTACTTC
TRBV20-1	NA	TRBJ1-2	NA	CSAIFKNSNYGYTF	TGCAGTGCCATTTTCAAAAATTCTAACTATGGCTACACCTTC
TRBV15	TRBD1	TRBJ1-3	NA	CATSRLTGEASGNTIYF	TGTGCCACCAGCAGATTGACAGGGGAAGCCTCTGGAAACACCATATATTTT
TRBV29-1	TRBD2	TRBJ2-7	many	CSDISGTSATSCYEQYF	TGCAGCGACATCTCCGGGACTAGCGCTACAAGCTGCTACGAGCAGTACTTC
TRBV6-5	NA	TRBJ2-7	NA	CASSYGRNSYKQYF	TGTGCCAGCAGTTACGGGCGGAACTCCTACAAGCAGTACTTC
TRBV10-3	TRBD2	TRBJ2-3	few	CASRRTSSTDTQYF	TGTGCCAGCAGACGGACTAGCAGCACAGATACGCAGTATTTT
TRBV20-1	TRBD2	TRBJ2-1	few	CSAPNGRVNEQFF	TGCAGTGCCCCTAACGGGAGGGTCAATGAGCAGTTCTTC
TRBV5-1	NA	TRBJ1-1	few	CASTKMGGVAEAFF	TGCGCCAGCACCAAGATGGGGGGAGTCGCTGAAGCTTTCTTT
TRBV4-1	TRBD1	TRBJ1-6	NA	CASSQGGPGQGRARALHF	TGCGCCAGCAGCCAAGGGGGACCGGGACAGGGACGGGCTCGGGCCCTCCACTTT
TRBV29-1	TRBD1	TRBJ2-5	NA	CSGRSGTGLQETQYF	TGCAGCGGGAGGTCCGGGACAGGGTTACAAGAGACCCAGTACTTC
TRBV11-2	NA	TRBJ2-4	NA	CASSRWNIQYF	TGTGCCAGCAGCCGGTGGAACATTCAGTACTTC
TRBV5-4	TRBD2	TRBJ2-5	few	CASSLDGLAGKETQYF	TGTGCCAGCAGCTTGGATGGACTAGCGGGAAAAGAGACCCAGTACTTC
TRBV20-1	TRBD2	TRBJ2-3	few	CSARHLADPGGDTQYF	TGCAGTGCTAGACACCTAGCGGACCCCGGGGGAGATACGCAGTATTTT
TRBV23-1	NA	TRBJ2-1	NA	CASSQSVTDQDEQFF	TGCGCCAGCAGTCAATCAGTGACCGATCAGGATGAGCAGTTCTTC
TRBV7-9	NA	TRBJ1-1	many	CASSQTDNTEAFF	TGTGCCAGCAGCCAAACGGACAACACTGAAGCTTTCTTT
TRBV2	NA	TRBJ2-4	NA	CASSGPPGVAKNIQYF	TGTGCCAGCAGTGGCCCACCCGGGGTAGCCAAAAACATTCAGTACTTC
TRBV24-1	NA	TRBJ2-6	few	CATSETGRHPSGANVLTF	TGTGCCACCAGTGAAACGGGACGGCACCCCTCTGGGGCCAACGTCCTGACTTTC
TRBV3-1	TRBD1	TRBJ1-1	few	CASSRLIKTGAAEAFF	TGTGCCAGCAGCCGTCTAATTAAAACAGGGGCGGCTGAAGCTTTCTTT
TRBV20-1	NA	TRBJ2-1	many	CSASPSNQQFF	TGCAGTGCTAGCCCGAGCAATCAGCAGTTCTTC
TRBV11-3	NA	TRBJ2-2	few	CASSLIPLGGRGGELFF	TGTGCCAGCAGCTTAATTCCTCTGGGGGGCCGCGGCGGGGAGCTGTTTTTT
TRBV5-1	NA	TRBJ2-1	few	CARVRPNEQFF	TGCGCCAGAGTCAGGCCGAATGAGCAGTTCTTC
TRBV12-3/TRBV12-4	TRBD2	TRBJ2-4	NA	CASSLATGGGIQYF	TGTGCCAGCAGTTTGGCCACCGGGGGGGGCATTCAGTACTTC
TRBV5-1	NA	TRBJ2-7	NA	CASSSAPEYEQYF	TGCGCCAGCAGCTCGGCGCCGGAATACGAGCAGTACTTC
TRBV20-1	NA	TRBJ2-2	few	CSARSSGPDGELFF	TGCAGTGCTAGAAGTTCAGGCCCGGATGGGGAGCTGTTTTTT
TRBV7-8	TRBD2	TRBJ2-1	many	CASSLGLAKRGEQFF	TGTGCCAGCAGCTTAGGACTAGCAAAAAGAGGGGAGCAGTTCTTC
TRBV19	NA	TRBJ1-1	few	CASSRTSNTEAFF	TGTGCCAGTAGTCGGACATCGAACACTGAAGCTTTCTTT
TRBV7-9	NA	TRBJ1-1	NA	CASSRELTVTTEAFF	TGTGCCAGCAGCCGCGAACTAACAGTCACCACTGAAGCTTTCTTT
TRBV5-1	TRBD2	TRBJ2-5	NA	CASSFNVEEPGGRETQYF	TGCGCCAGCAGCTTTAACGTTGAAGAGCCGGGAGGGAGGGAGACCCAGTACTTC
TRBV7-9	NA	TRBJ2-7	NA	CASSPENLNPYEQYF	TGTGCCAGCAGCCCCGAGAACTTAAACCCCTACGAGCAGTACTTC
TRBV5-1	NA	TRBJ2-1	few	CASRPEVYLYNEQFF	TGCGCCAGCAGACCCGAGGTTTATTTGTACAATGAGCAGTTCTTC
TRBV5-1	NA	TRBJ2-7	NA	CASSSPGTPAYEQDF	TGCGCCAGCAGCTCCCCGGGGACACCTGCCTACGAGCAGGACTTC
TRBV5-1	NA	TRBJ1-2	NA	CASSPWSELANYGYTF	TGCGCCAGCAGTCCCTGGTCGGAGCTTGCTAACTATGGCTACACCTTC
TRBV6-2/TRBV6-3	NA	TRBJ2-1	NA	CASSPLGSEQFF	TGTGCCAGCAGCCCTCTAGGTAGTGAGCAGTTCTTC
TRBV2	TRBD2	TRBJ2-2	many	CASRLAGNTGELFF	TGTGCCAGCCGGCTAGCGGGGAACACCGGGGAGCTGTTTTTT
TRBV6-1	NA	TRBJ2-1	NA	CASTDVRDWLNNEQFF	TGTGCCAGCACCGATGTAAGGGATTGGTTGAACAATGAGCAGTTCTTC
TRBV15	NA	TRBJ1-5	many	CATSRERVGNQPQHF	TGTGCCACCAGCAGAGAACGGGTTGGAAATCAGCCCCAGCATTTT
TRBV15	NA	TRBJ1-6	few	CATSRDPGLNSPLHF	TGTGCCACCAGCAGAGACCCGGGACTTAATTCACCCCTCCACTTT
TRBV14	NA	TRBJ1-1	few	CASSQVGGGPNTEAFF	TGTGCCAGCAGCCAAGTCGGCGGGGGGCCGAACACTGAAGCTTTCTTT
TRBV5-1	TRBD2	TRBJ2-3	few	CASSSWTSGTRTDTQYF	TGCGCCAGCAGCTCTTGGACTAGCGGGACCCGCACAGATACGCAGTATTTT
TRBV6-5	NA	TRBJ1-6	few	CASSYSPVNSPLHF	TGTGCCAGCAGTTACTCTCCAGTCAATTCACCCCTCCACTTT
TRBV9	NA	TRBJ1-1	many	CASSVGHPNTEAFF	TGTGCCAGCAGCGTAGGGCACCCGAACACTGAAGCTTTCTTT
TRBV12-3/TRBV12-4	NA	TRBJ1-4	NA	CASSPDQKLFF	TGTGCCAGCAGCCCTGACCAAAAACTGTTTTTT
TRBV12-3/TRBV12-4	TRBD1	TRBJ1-1	NA	CASSFPGQRYTEAFF	TGTGCCAGCAGTTTTCCGGGACAGCGGTACACTGAAGCTTTCTTT
TRBV29-1	TRBD1	TRBJ1-2	NA	CSVEHDRVDYGYTF	TGCAGCGTTGAACACGACAGGGTTGACTATGGCTACACCTTC
TRBV9	TRBD2	TRBJ2-1	NA	CASSEGLAGVHEQFF	TGTGCCAGCAGCGAGGGACTAGCGGGAGTCCATGAGCAGTTCTTC
TRBV5-1	NA	TRBJ1-1	NA	CASSSDRPGAFLNTEAFF	TGCGCCAGCAGCTCCGACAGGCCAGGCGCCTTCCTGAACACTGAAGCTTTCTTT
TRBV9	NA	TRBJ2-1	NA	CASSVAASGNEQFF	TGTGCCAGCAGCGTAGCGGCTAGTGGGAATGAGCAGTTCTTC